These 22 T cell receptor beta chains originate from one sample sequenced in a study of blood T cells in healthy people across ages. The use of a sample-barcoded 5' primer and a J-beta primer mix characterized a second PCR of about 7 to 12 cycles. TCRdb independently ran MiXCR on the 5' RACE reads; one entry per CDR3 protein. The sample contains 1.5 million to 1.8 million distinct CDR3 sequences, under 55% of which appear only once. The source material was blood. Every receptor here comes from a woman between 18 and 29 years old in good health.

The chain links TRBV20-1 to TRBJ1-1; no clear D. Germline V CDR1 and CDR2: DFQATT, SNEGSKA (reference sequence). CDR3 length: 12 amino acids. V lost 3 bases and J 0 bases, leaving 5 bases between the germline ends. Written as DNA, the CDR3 is TGCAGTGCTAGTCCTGTGAACACTGAAGCTTTCTTT. It yields the protein CSASPVNTEAFF.

The chain joins TRBV7-9 to TRBJ2-4; no firm D call. The V end lost 2 bases, the J end lost 13 bases, and 27 bases lay between the germline ends. The CDR3 is 17 residues long. Germline V lookup: CDR1 SEHNR, CDR2 FQNEAQ (reference sequence). This CDR3 reads CASSLTLSVSSYNEQYF. Here the CDR3 DNA reads TGTGCCAGCAGCTTAACCCTCAGCGTAAGCTCCTACAATGAGCAGTACTTC.

This clonotype was recorded at least ten times. The V gene is TRBV7-2, the J gene TRBJ2-7; the D is unclear. This CDR3 has 13 amino acids. V was shortened by 1 base and J by 2 bases, with 6 bases between the two germline ends. Looked up from germline, CDR1 is SGHTA and CDR2 is FQGNSA. The CDR3 DNA reads TGTGCCAGCAGCTTAGGGGTTCCCTACGAGCAGTACTTC. The encoded protein is CASSLGVPYEQYF.

The chain has TRBV6-6 and TRBJ2-3, with 7 nucleotides matching TRBD1. Trimming at V came to 6 bases and at J to 4 bases, leaving 13 bases not matched to a gene. This CDR3 is built from 16 residues. CDR1 and CDR2 (germline): MNHNY, SVGAGI (reference sequence). This CDR3 is CASRNYRGSSADTQYF. CDR3 nucleotide sequence: TGTGCCAGCAGGAACTACAGGGGAAGTAGCGCAGATACGCAGTATTTT.

In this sample, this clonotype turned up once. The gene calls are TRBV6-2 or TRBV6-3 and TRBJ2-5; tentative D call: TRBD2 (6 bases). The end of the DNA is better explained by TRBJ2-7, so the J call may be wrong. The CDR3 totals 17 residues. CDR1 is MNHEY, CDR2 SVGEGT, per germline. CDR3 sequence: CASSYRAIVGGTYEQYF. The CDR3, as DNA: TGTGCCAGCAGTTATCGTGCCATCGTGGGGGGAACCTACGAGCAGTACTTC.

This clonotype was counted only a few times. The chain employs TRBV20-1 and TRBJ2-1; 8 positions match TRBD2. Germline CDR1 DFQATT, CDR2 SNEGSKA (reference sequence). V dropped 0 bases and J dropped 0; count of bases not matched to a gene: 7. The CDR3 is 17 residues long. The CDR3 nucleotides read TGCAGTGCTAGAGATACGGGCGCGGGGGGCTCCTACAATGAGCAGTTCTTC. Its translation: CSARDTGAGGSYNEQFF.

Here the CDR3 DNA reads TGTGCCAGCAGTCCTCAGACAGGGGTAGACAATGAGCAGTTCTTC. The encoded protein is CASSPQTGVDNEQFF. The rearrangement uses TRBV6-6 and TRBJ2-1; 8 nucleotides align to TRBD1. This CDR3 is built from 15 residues. Germline CDR1 reads MNHNY; CDR2 reads SVGAGI (reference sequence). V gave up 5 bases and J gave up 5 bases; unmatched junction bases: 8.

The sample holds many counts of this clonotype. V usage is TRBV6-2 or TRBV6-3 and J usage is TRBJ2-5; 7 bases are shared with TRBD1. Trimming took 5 bases from V and 5 from J; bases not matched to a gene: 17. Germline CDR1 MNHEY, CDR2 SVGEGT. The CDR3 loop spans 17 amino acids. The CDR3 region has the DNA TGTGCCAGCAGTGACGGACAGGACCCGTCCTTGGTTGAGACCCAGTACTTC. Amino acid sequence: CASSDGQDPSLVETQYF.

V and J are TRBV12-5 and TRBJ1-2; unclear D gene. The CDR3 has 14 residues. The V gene's germline CDR1 is LGHNT and CDR2 FRNRAP. V lost 1 base and J lost 0, with 6 bases in between. This chain's CDR3 is CASGLGRSNYGYTF. The CDR3, as DNA: TGTGCTAGTGGTTTGGGCAGATCTAACTATGGCTACACCTTC.

The genes are TRBV9 and TRBJ1-2; D is perhaps TRBD1 (6 bases). The ends were cut back, 3 bases at V and 4 bases at J, with 16 bases in the middle. The CDR3 extends over 15 amino acids. Germline V CDR1 and CDR2: SGDLS, YYNGEE. The CDR3 DNA is TGTGCCAGCAGCGCGGACACAGGGAACTTCTATGGCTACACCTTC. It encodes CASSADTGNFYGYTF.

The V gene is TRBV20-1, the J gene TRBJ2-1; D not resolved. Trimming removed 2 bases at V and 9 bases at J, with 11 bases between. This CDR3 contains 12 residues. The V gene's germline CDR1 is DFQATT and CDR2 SNEGSKA (reference sequence). CDR3 protein: CSARLVVGEQFF. In nucleotides, the CDR3 is TGCAGTGCTAGACTAGTCGTCGGTGAGCAGTTCTTC.

This clonotype has a count of ten or more. An end of the junction does not agree with germline; a read error may underlie this. The CDR3 DNA follows: TGTGCCAGCAGCCAAGATACGTACGAGCAGTACTTC. It is translated as CASSQDTYEQYF. The genes are TRBV4-1 and TRBJ2-7; D remains unclear. This CDR3 region has 12 residues. Germline lookup yields CDR1 MGHRA and CDR2 YSYEKL.

This clonotype has more than one count but fewer than ten. This rearrangement joins TRBV10-3 to TRBJ1-2; no firm D call. The CDR3 is 15 residues long. V was clipped by 0 bases and J by 5 bases, with 13 bases between them. The germline V gene has CDR1 ENHRY and CDR2 SYGVKD. The CDR3 protein is CAISESAGEGYGYTF. DNA of the CDR3: TGTGCCATCAGTGAGTCGGCTGGGGAAGGTTATGGCTACACCTTC.

This clonotype was seen a few times. This chain joins TRBV12-3 or TRBV12-4 and TRBJ1-6, with unresolved D. Deletions cut 5 bases from V and 9 bases from J, with 11 bases between. The CDR3 spans 13 residues. The CDR3 region has the DNA TGTGCCAGCAGTCCCAGGATCCTTTCACCCCTCCACTTT. Its translation: CASSPRILSPLHF.

The rearrangement links TRBV5-5 to TRBJ2-3, with 7 bases identical to TRBD2. This CDR3 spans 14 amino acids. Germline assignment: CDR1 SGHKS and CDR2 YYEKEE (reference sequence). Unmatched junction bases numbered 7, after V lost 4 bases and J lost 5 bases. CDR3 nucleotide sequence: TGTGCCAGCAGCACCGGGACTAATAAAGATACGCAGTATTTT. Protein product: CASSTGTNKDTQYF.

This clonotype was observed a handful of times. The J gene is TRBJ1-6, the V gene TRBV12-3 or TRBV12-4; D perhaps matches TRBD1 (5 bases). The CDR3 contains 14 residues. Deletions cut 5 bases from V and 8 bases from J, with 13 bases between. The CDR3 DNA is TGTGCCAGCAGTCTGCGGCAGGGTGATTCACCCCTCCACTTT. It codes for CASSLRQGDSPLHF.

In its sample, this clonotype was seen many times. The rearrangement uses TRBV12-3 or TRBV12-4 and TRBJ2-3, with TRBD2 identical over 10 bases. The CDR3 totals 14 residues. With 8 bases clipped from V and 4 bases from J, the junction kept 6 bases outside the gene matches. Here the CDR3 DNA reads TGTGCCAGCCGACTAGCGGGTCCTGCAGATACGCAGTATTTT. Amino acids: CASRLAGPADTQYF.

This clonotype was seen a few times. The chain employs TRBV4-1 and TRBJ1-2; D not certain. Looked up from germline, CDR1 is MGHRA and CDR2 is YSYEKL. This CDR3 contains 14 residues. V shed 2 bases and J shed 3 bases, with 10 bases lying between them. The CDR3 nucleotides are TGCGCCAGCAGCCAACAGGTCTTGGACTATGGCTACACCTTC. Amino acid sequence: CASSQQVLDYGYTF.

The chain carries TRBV24-1 and TRBJ2-1; no reliable D call. With 2 bases removed from V and 6 bases from J, the gap between germline ends came to 10 bases. CDR3 length: 14 residues. From germline, CDR1 is KGHDR and CDR2 SFDVKD. The CDR3 loop reads CATSDSRTSNEQFF. The CDR3 coding sequence is TGTGCCACCAGTGATTCGCGGACGAGCAATGAGCAGTTCTTC.

In DNA, the CDR3 is TGTGCCAGCAGCGCCCAAGCAGAGCAGTTCTTC. Its translation is CASSAQAEQFF. The rearrangement joins TRBV9 to TRBJ2-1; no definite D call. Trimming took 3 bases from V and 10 from J, leaving 8 bases between them. Germline CDR1 SGDLS, CDR2 YYNGEE. This CDR3 region has 11 residues.

J is TRBJ2-7 and V is TRBV7-9; weak D call: TRBD1 (6 bases). With 2 bases removed from V and 6 bases from J, the gap between germline ends came to 11 bases. The CDR3 is 13 residues long. Per germline, CDR1 SEHNR and CDR2 FQNEAQ (reference sequence). The chain's CDR3 is CASSLSGRGEQYF. CDR3 coding DNA: TGTGCCAGCAGCTTAAGTGGCAGGGGCGAGCAGTACTTC. The full variable domain, completed using reference TRBV7-9 and TRBJ2-7, is DTGVSQNPRHKITKRGQNVTFRCDPISEHNRLYWYRQTLGQGPEFLTYFQNEAQLEKSRLLSDRFSAERPKGSFSTLEIQRTEQGDSAMYLCASSLSGRGEQYFGPGTRLTVT.

This sequence joins TRBV29-1 and TRBJ2-1; no clear D gene. V shed 8 bases and J shed 1 base, with 21 bases lying between them. This CDR3 comprises 16 residues. Germline V gene sequence: CDR1 SQVTM, CDR2 ANQGSEA. The CDR3 DNA is TGCAGCACTCGTCCGGGTCGTCGTAGGTCCTACAATGAGCAGTTCTTC. Translating it yields CSTRPGRRRSYNEQFF.